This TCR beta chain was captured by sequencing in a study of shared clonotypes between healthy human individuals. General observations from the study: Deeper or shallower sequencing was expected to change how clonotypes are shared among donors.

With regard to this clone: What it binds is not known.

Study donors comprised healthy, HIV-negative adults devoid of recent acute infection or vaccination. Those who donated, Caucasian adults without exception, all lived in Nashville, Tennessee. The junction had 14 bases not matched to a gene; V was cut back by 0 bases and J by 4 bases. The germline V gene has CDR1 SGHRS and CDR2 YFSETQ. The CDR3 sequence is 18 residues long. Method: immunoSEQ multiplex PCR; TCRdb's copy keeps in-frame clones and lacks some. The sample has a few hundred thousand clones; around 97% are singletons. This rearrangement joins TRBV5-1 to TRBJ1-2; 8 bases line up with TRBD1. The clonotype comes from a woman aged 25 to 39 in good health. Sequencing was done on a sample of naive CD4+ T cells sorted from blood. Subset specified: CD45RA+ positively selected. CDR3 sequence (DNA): TGCGCCAGCAGCTTGGACAGCCAACAGGGGGTGCGTATCTATGGCTACACCTTC. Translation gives CASSLDSQQGVRIYGYTF.